This is a list of T cell receptor beta chains from one sample in a study of blood T cell repertoires in COVID-19. The assay was immunoSEQ multiplex PCR, and TCRdb's table has in-frame clones only and misses some. The profile shows about 380,000 clones, 89% of them singletons. The sequenced sample consisted of peripheral blood. The source of these receptors is a man aged 40-49 years with acute or convalescent COVID-19. The CDR3 runs from the conserved cysteine through the conserved F or W. A D gene is named only where the DNA matches it firmly. The size entry is marked missing in some rows and otherwise reads once, few, many or a size class.

cdr3_nt | cdr3_aa | v_call | d_call | j_call | cdr3_length | clone_size
TGCGCCAGCAGCCAACCGGGGGGTTGGGGCAATCAGCCCCAGCATTTT | CASSQPGGWGNQPQHF | TRBV4-1 | - | TRBJ1-5 | 16 | -
TGTGCCACCAGCAGAGGTTTCGGCAGGGTGAACACTGAAGCTTTCTTT | CATSRGFGRVNTEAFF | TRBV15 | - | TRBJ1-1 | 16 | -
TGTGCCAGTAGTAACCTTAGCGAGTCAGCCAACCAGCATTTT | CASSNLSESANQHF | TRBV19 | - | TRBJ1-5 | 14 | few
TGTGCCAGCAGCTTAAGCGGGAGGGGCTCCTACGAGCAGTACTTC | CASSLSGRGSYEQYF | TRBV7-2 | TRBD2 | TRBJ2-7 | 15 | -
TGTGCCAGCAGTGAACAGGCAGGCCTGACTGAAGCTTTCTTT | CASSEQAGLTEAFF | TRBV6-1 | - | TRBJ1-1 | 14 | -
TGTGCCAGCAGCTCGACAGGGGCTCACACTGAAGCTTTCTTT | CASSSTGAHTEAFF | TRBV5-5 | TRBD1 | TRBJ1-1 | 14 | -
TGTGCCAGCAGTCCAAGACTAGCGGGCTATGAGCAGTTCTTC | CASSPRLAGYEQFF | TRBV6-2/TRBV6-3 | TRBD2 | TRBJ2-1 | 14 | -
TGTGCCAGCAGCTTCAGTAGTAGCGGGAGGTCGAGCTCCTACGAGCAGTACTTC | CASSFSSSGRSSSYEQYF | TRBV7-2 | TRBD2 | TRBJ2-7 | 18 | -
TGTGCCAGCAGCCCGAGGGACAGGGGCTCCTACAATGAGCAGTTCTTC | CASSPRDRGSYNEQFF | TRBV11-2 | TRBD1 | TRBJ2-1 | 16 | once
TGTGCCAGCAGTTTAAGGGGTTACAATGAGCAGTTCTTC | CASSLRGYNEQFF | TRBV27 | - | TRBJ2-1 | 13 | -
TGTGCCAGCAGTCTGAGACAGGTTGTGAGCTGGACCCAGTACTTC | CASSLRQVVSWTQYF | TRBV28 | - | TRBJ2-5 | 15 | -
TGTGCCAGCAGCCCTCCGGGACAGGGAGGAGAAAAACTGTTTTTT | CASSPPGQGGEKLFF | TRBV3-1/TRBV3-2 | TRBD1 | TRBJ1-4 | 15 | -
TGTGCCAGCAGTCCGTTACAGGGTTCAGAGACCCAGTACTTC | CASSPLQGSETQYF | TRBV27 | - | TRBJ2-5 | 14 | -
TGCGCCAGCAGTCCGATTGGGGAGGGCCATCAGCCCCAGCATTTT | CASSPIGEGHQPQHF | TRBV4-1 | - | TRBJ1-5 | 15 | -
TGTGCCAGCAGCTTAGGGAGTGAGCAGTACTTC | CASSLGSEQYF | TRBV13 | - | TRBJ2-7 | 11 | -
TGTGCCAGCAGCGAAAGAACGAGGGGGCAGGGGGCAAACACCATATATTTT | CASSERTRGQGANTIYF | TRBV9 | TRBD1 | TRBJ1-3 | 17 | -